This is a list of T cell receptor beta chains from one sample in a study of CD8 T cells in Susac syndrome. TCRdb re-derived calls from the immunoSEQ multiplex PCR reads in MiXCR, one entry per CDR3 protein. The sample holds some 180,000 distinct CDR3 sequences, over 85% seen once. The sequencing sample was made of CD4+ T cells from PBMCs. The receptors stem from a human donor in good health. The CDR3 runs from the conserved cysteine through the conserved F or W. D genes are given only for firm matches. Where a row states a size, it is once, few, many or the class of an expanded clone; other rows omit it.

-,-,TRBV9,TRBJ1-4,TGTGCCAGCAGCGTCAGCGGCGGACGGCCTAATGAAAAACTGTTTTTT,CASSVSGGRPNEKLFF
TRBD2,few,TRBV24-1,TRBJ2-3,TGTGCCACCAGTGATGTGAAGCGGGGGGCGGCAGATACGCAGTATTTT,CATSDVKRGAADTQYF
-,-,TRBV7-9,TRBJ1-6,TGTGCCAGCAGCCCCCAGCAGGGCGGTAATTCACCCCTCCACTTT,CASSPQQGGNSPLHF
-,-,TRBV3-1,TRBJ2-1,TGTGCCAGCAGCCTTTCCCGGGACTACAATGAGCAGTTCTTC,CASSLSRDYNEQFF
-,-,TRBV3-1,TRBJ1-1,TGTGCCAGCAGCCACGGGTCGGGGGAGGCGGCTTTCTTT,CASSHGSGEAAFF
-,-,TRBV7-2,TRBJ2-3,TGTGCCAGCAGCTTCGGGGATACGCAGTATTTT,CASSFGDTQYF
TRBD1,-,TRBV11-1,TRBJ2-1,TGTGCCAGCAGCACGGGGATAGGGGGCACCTACAATGAGCAGTTCTTC,CASSTGIGGTYNEQFF
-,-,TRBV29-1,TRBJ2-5,TGCAGCGCCCCGGACGGCCTACAAGAGACCCAGTACTTC,CSAPDGLQETQYF
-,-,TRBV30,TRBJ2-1,TGTGCCTGGAGTTCGTTAGTCGATGAGCAGTTCTTC,CAWSSLVDEQFF
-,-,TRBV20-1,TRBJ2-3,TGCAGTGCTAGAGATCCAGGAAAGGTTACAGATACGCAGTATTTT,CSARDPGKVTDTQYF
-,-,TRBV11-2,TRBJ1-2,TGTGCCAGCAGCTCGGGAATTTACTATGGCTACACCTTC,CASSSGIYYGYTF
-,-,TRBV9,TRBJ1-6,TGTGCCAGCAGCGTAGAGGCCGTCCGGACACCCCTCCACTTT,CASSVEAVRTPLHF
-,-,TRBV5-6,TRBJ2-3,TGTGCCAGCAGCCTGGACCTCTTCACAGATACGCAGTATTTT,CASSLDLFTDTQYF
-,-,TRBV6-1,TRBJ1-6,TGTGCCAGCAGTCAACAAAGGACACCCAGCAAGACATATAATTCACCCCTCCACTTT,CASSQQRTPSKTYNSPLHF
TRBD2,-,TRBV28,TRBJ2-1,TGTGCCAGCAGTTTGAGGCTAGCGGGGGGCCAGTTCTTC,CASSLRLAGGQFF
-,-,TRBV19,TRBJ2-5,TGTGCCAGTAGTATGCAGGGCGGAGAGACCCAGTACTTC,CASSMQGGETQYF
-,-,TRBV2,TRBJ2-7,TGTGCCAGCAGTGTCGCCTACGAGCAGTACTTC,CASSVAYEQYF
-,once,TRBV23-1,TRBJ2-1,TGCGCCAGCAGTCAATCATGGTCTTTGGACAGGCAGTTCTTC,CASSQSWSLDRQFF
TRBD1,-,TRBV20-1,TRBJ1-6,TGCAGTGCCCGGACAGGCAATTCACCCCTCCACTTT,CSARTGNSPLHF
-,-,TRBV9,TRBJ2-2,TGTGCCAGCAGCCCGCGCCCCCTTGCGGGGCCTAGGACCGGGGAGCTGTTTTTT,CASSPRPLAGPRTGELFF
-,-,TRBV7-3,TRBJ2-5,TGTGCCAGCAGCTCACAGGGGGGGAAAGAGACCCAGTACTTC,CASSSQGGKETQYF
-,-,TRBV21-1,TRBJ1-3,TGTGCCAGCAGCAAAGGAAACACCATATATTTT,CASSKGNTIYF
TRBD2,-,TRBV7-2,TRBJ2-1,TGTGCCAGCAGCTTACTCGGACTAGCGAATGAGCAGTTCTTC,CASSLLGLANEQFF
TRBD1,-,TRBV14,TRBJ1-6,TGTGCCAGCAGCCGAGGGACAGGGGGGTCACCCCTCCACTTT,CASSRGTGGSPLHF
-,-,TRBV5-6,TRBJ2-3,TGTGCCAGCAAATCGGAACGGGTGCGCACAGATACGCAGTATTTT,CASKSERVRTDTQYF
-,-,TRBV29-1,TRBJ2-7,TGCAGCGTGGCGTCCGGGGGCTACGAGCAGTACTTC,CSVASGGYEQYF
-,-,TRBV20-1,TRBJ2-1,TGCAGTGCTTCCCGTCGCAAGGGGGGTTCGTATGAGCAGTTCTTC,CSASRRKGGSYEQFF
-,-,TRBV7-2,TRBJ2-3,TGTGCCAGCAGCTTAATTGGCGGGGGCCCCTCAGATACGCAGTATTTT,CASSLIGGGPSDTQYF